These 15 T cell receptor beta chains originate from one sample sequenced in a study of OX40 agonist ivuxolimab in advanced cancers. Produced via immunoSEQ multiplex PCR; TCRdb's table is partial and in-frame only. The table shows around 100,000 clones, with about 91% occurring only once. Specimen: CD4+ or CD8+ T cells sorted from blood, collected in a trial of the OX40 agonist ivuxolimab. The receptors come from an adult with an advanced solid tumor such as melanoma, head and neck, liver or kidney cancer.

Only one count was recorded for this clone. Here the CDR3 DNA reads TGTGCCAGCAGCCACGGACTAGCGAACTACGAGCAGTACTTC. This translates into CASSHGLANYEQYF. The V gene is TRBV13, the J gene TRBJ2-7; 9 bases line up with TRBD2. Germline CDR1 is PRHDT and CDR2 is FYEKMQ (reference sequence). The V and J ends lost 5 bases and 3 bases, in that order; junction bases with no gene match: 5. This CDR3 is built from 14 residues.

The CDR3 loop reads CAWSVGQGFDGYTF. CDR3 sequence (DNA): TGTGCCTGGAGTGTAGGTCAGGGGTTCGATGGCTACACCTTC. The rearrangement links TRBV30 to TRBJ1-2; TRBD1 is a possible D gene (6 bases). The CDR3 spans 14 residues. The ends were cut back, 0 bases at V and 6 bases at J, with 14 bases in the middle. Germline loops: CDR1 GTSNPN, CDR2 SVGIG (reference sequence).

V gene TRBV14 combines with J gene TRBJ1-1; a possible D gene is TRBD1 (5 bases). Germline V gene lookup returns CDR1 SGHDN and CDR2 FVKESK. The CDR3 has 15 amino acids. V was pared by 5 bases and J by 1 base, with 14 bases between. In DNA form, the CDR3 reads TGTGCCAGCAGCTTTAGCCCAGGGTCGAACACTGAAGCTTTCTTT. This translates into CASSFSPGSNTEAFF.

The chain combines TRBV7-9 with TRBJ2-3, with a weak D call TRBD2 (6 bases). This CDR3 region has 13 residues. Germline CDR1 and CDR2: SEHNR and FQNEAQ (reference sequence). Deletions cut 11 bases from V and 2 bases from J, with 14 bases between. This CDR3 reads CAAKADYTDTQYF. CDR3 DNA sequence: TGTGCCGCGAAAGCGGACTACACAGATACGCAGTATTTT.

The rearrangement joins TRBV5-1 to TRBJ2-1; D unclear. This CDR3 has 13 residues. Germline CDR1 reads SGHRS; CDR2 reads YFSETQ. Trimming took 1 base from V and 9 from J, leaving 11 bases between them. The CDR3 nucleotides read TGCGCCAGCAGCTTGAAGGCACCCGCTGAGCAGTTCTTC. The encoded protein is CASSLKAPAEQFF.

The chain employs TRBV10-3 and TRBJ2-3; perhaps D is TRBD1 or TRBD2 (5 bases each). Trimming stripped 4 bases from V and 4 bases from J, with 21 bases between. CDR1 is ENHRY, CDR2 SYGVKD, per germline. This CDR3 is 17 amino acids long. CDR3 sequence (DNA): TGTGCCATCAGTGTGGGGGAACTAAATTCACGCCCAGATACGCAGTATTTT. Its protein is CAISVGELNSRPDTQYF.

The chain joins TRBV5-1 to TRBJ2-1; 7 nucleotides line up with TRBD1. The CDR3 spans 15 residues. Losses at the gene ends were 4 bases for V and 5 bases for J; bases not matched to a gene: 9. CDR1 and CDR2 from the germline V gene are SGHRS and YFSETQ. Here the CDR3 DNA reads TGCGCCAGCAGCCTAACCGGGACAGCCCACAATGAGCAGTTCTTC. It is translated as CASSLTGTAHNEQFF.

The rearrangement joins TRBV5-1 to TRBJ2-3, with D possibly matching TRBD2 (6 bases). The CDR3 is 16 residues long. Trimming removed 0 bases from V and 1 base from J, with 12 bases in between. The V gene's germline CDR1 is SGHRS and CDR2 YFSETQ. The chain's CDR3 is CASSLVGRGGTDTQYF. CDR3 coding DNA: TGCGCCAGCAGCTTGGTCGGGAGAGGGGGCACAGATACGCAGTATTTT.

V is TRBV25-1 and J is TRBJ2-7; D may be TRBD2 (6 bases). Deletions cut 7 bases from V and 3 bases from J, with 13 bases between. The CDR3 contains 13 residues. CDR1 is MGHDK and CDR2 is SYGVNS in the germline V gene. The CDR3 protein is CASNRAGNYEQYF. Written as DNA, the CDR3 is TGTGCCAGCAATCGGGCGGGGAACTACGAGCAGTACTTC.

The chain employs TRBV25-1 and TRBJ1-5; the D is unclear. Germline assignment: CDR1 MGHDK and CDR2 SYGVNS. CDR3 length: 13 amino acids. With 3 bases removed from V and 9 bases from J, the gap between germline ends came to 12 bases. CDR3 in amino acids: CASSDKGRGPQHF. The DNA for the CDR3 is TGTGCCAGCAGTGATAAAGGCCGTGGGCCCCAGCATTTT.

Notes on this clone: The junction differs from germline at one of its ends, possibly a read error. The chain is built from TRBV15 and TRBJ1-1; D gene unclear. CDR3 length equals 19 residues. CDR1 and CDR2 (germline): LNHNV, YYDKDF (reference sequence). CDR3 in amino acids: CATSGDFRLRAPKGTEAFF. In DNA form, the CDR3 reads TGTGCCACCAGCGGAGATTTCCGCCTCCGGGCCCCTAAGGGCACTGAAGCTTTCTTT.

The chain uses TRBV5-1 and TRBJ2-5; 13 bases match TRBD2. Germline V gene data show CDR1 as SGHRS and CDR2 as YFSETQ. Trimming at V came to 3 bases and at J to 1 base, leaving 3 bases not matched to a gene. CDR3 size: 16 residues. The CDR3 sequence: CASSSGLAGAQETQYF. The CDR3 nucleotides are TGCGCCAGCAGCTCTGGACTAGCGGGGGCCCAAGAGACCCAGTACTTC.

J is TRBJ1-2 and V is TRBV5-1; no clear D. V lost 3 bases and J 8 bases, leaving 20 bases between the germline ends. Germline CDR1 reads SGHRS; CDR2 reads YFSETQ. The CDR3 is 15 amino acids. This CDR3 reads CASSSSRTTTAGYTF. CDR3 DNA sequence: TGCGCCAGCAGCTCCTCCCGAACGACAACCGCGGGCTACACCTTC.

This chain links TRBV10-3 with TRBJ2-3; D possibly corresponds to TRBD1 (5 bases). Deletions cut 0 bases from V and 7 bases from J, with 20 bases between. The CDR3 loop spans 17 amino acids. Germline V gene sequence: CDR1 ENHRY, CDR2 SYGVKD. The CDR3 here is CAISESGAVTDTHTQYF. The CDR3 bases are TGTGCCATCAGTGAGTCAGGGGCGGTAACCGACACTCATACGCAGTATTTT.

The V and J genes are TRBV11-2 and TRBJ2-3; D perhaps matches TRBD2 (5 bases). The CDR3 sequence is 18 residues long. The germline V and J ends were trimmed by 2 bases and 1 base, with 19 bases remaining between them. Germline V gene sequence: CDR1 SGHAT, CDR2 FQNNGV. The CDR3 bases are TGTGCCAGCAGCTTAACCCCCAGCAGGTCGAGGGGCACAGATACGCAGTATTTT. It is translated as CASSLTPSRSRGTDTQYF.